The 4 T cell receptor beta chains presented below share a single source sample, sequenced in a study of metastatic and nonmetastatic thyroid tumors (dated by TCRdb to about 2020). No treatment had been received by any patient before thyroid surgery. The library was prepared using PCR. TCRdb shows the sequencer as Illumina HiSeq 4000. The public reads were quality trimmed at Q25 with fastp and then assembled into clones with MiXCR by TCRdb, keeping productive beta chains. For this sample the table gives roughly 40,000 clones, of which 17% were detected only once. The ten largest clonotypes hold around 9.9% of the sample. The sample comprised tumor tissue. The receptors were sampled from a female donor with papillary thyroid cancer or a benign thyroid nodule (not recorded which). Some clones in this sample may be carry-over from other donors' samples.

Regarding this clone: Given a much more abundant clone one base away, this may be a read error. The V and J genes are TRBV6-1 and TRBJ2-5; 10 bases align to TRBD1. Germline V gives CDR1 MNHNS, CDR2 SASEGT. This CDR3 region has 15 residues. This chain's CDR3 is CASSEGQGIQEAQYF. CDR3 in DNA: TGTGCCAGCAGTGAGGGACAGGGGATCCAAGAGGCCCAGTACTTC.

This clone has ten or more counts. For the CDR3, the DNA is TGTGCCAGCAGCTTAGGGACCAGTGGACAATCCTATGGCTACACCTTC. It codes for CASSLGTSGQSYGYTF. The chain links TRBV11-1 to TRBJ1-2, with D perhaps matching TRBD1 (5 bases). CDR1 SGHAT and CDR2 FQDESV come from the germline V gene (reference sequence). V lost 1 base and J 4 bases, leaving 16 bases between the germline ends. The CDR3 loop spans 16 amino acids. The full variable domain, in which reference TRBV11-1 and TRBJ1-2 provide the parts outside the CDR3, is EAEVAQSPRYKITEKSQAVAFWCDPISGHATLYWYRQILGQGPELLVQFQDESVVDDSQLPKDRFSAERLKGVDSTLKIQPAELGDSAMYLCASSLGTSGQSYGYTFGSGTRLTVV.

In its sample, this clone was seen many times. The chain joins TRBV18 to TRBJ1-1, with 7 nucleotides matching TRBD1. V trimming: 4 bases; J trimming: 6 bases; junction bases outside the gene matches: 14. Germline CDR1 KGHSH, CDR2 LQKENI. The CDR3 is 16 residues long. The CDR3 protein is CASSRPRDRSLAEAFF. The DNA for the CDR3 is TGTGCCAGCTCACGCCCCAGGGACAGATCACTTGCTGAAGCTTTCTTT.

This clone was seen a handful of times. One end of the junction does not line up with germline, which may come from a read error. The gene calls are TRBV15 and TRBJ1-1; D not resolved. The CDR3 has 14 residues. Germline V gene data show CDR1 as LNHNV and CDR2 as YYDKDF (reference sequence). CDR3 nucleotide sequence: TGTGCCACCAGCAGGCACAGCATGAACACTGAAGCCTTCTTT. This encodes CATSRHSMNTEAFF.